This entry lists 3 T cell receptor beta chains sequenced from one sample in a study of HIV-infected patients and healthy controls. TCRdb called the 5' RACE reads again in MiXCR, with one record for every CDR3 protein. The sample holds more than 15,000 distinct CDR3 sequences; approximately 18% are singletons and the top ten take 33%. The sample was CD8+ T cells from blood. The receptors stem from a human donor in good health.

This clonotype appeared a few times. This sequence joins TRBV18 and TRBJ1-2; no firm D call. From germline, CDR1 is KGHSH and CDR2 LQKENI. This CDR3 spans 14 amino acids. Trimming removed 3 bases from V and 5 bases from J, with 13 bases in between. The CDR3 coding sequence is TGTGCCAGCTCACCTACAGAAGTTCAGTATGGCTACACCTTC. As protein: CASSPTEVQYGYTF.

This clonotype was counted a few times. J is TRBJ2-1 and V is TRBV20-1; 7 bases map to TRBD2. Trimming took 0 bases from V and 1 from J; bases not matched to a gene: 12. This CDR3 contains 18 residues. Germline values: CDR1 DFQATT, CDR2 SNEGSKA (reference sequence). The CDR3 loop reads CSARDIGSARESYNEQFF. The CDR3 DNA follows: TGCAGTGCTAGAGATATTGGTTCTGCGCGGGAGTCCTACAATGAGCAGTTCTTC.

The CDR3 protein is CASSGRDWDADGGYTF. The DNA of the CDR3 is TGTGCCAGCAGCGGAAGGGACTGGGACGCTGATGGTGGCTACACCTTC. The V and J genes are TRBV7-2 and TRBJ1-2; D might be TRBD1 (5 bases). V lost 5 bases and J 7 bases, leaving 23 bases between the germline ends. Per the germline V gene, CDR1 is SGHTA and CDR2 is FQGNSA. The CDR3 runs 16 residues.